The rows below give T cell receptor beta chains drawn from one sample of a study of cytomegalovirus exposure and HLA in healthy donors. Assay used: immunoSEQ multiplex PCR; TCRdb lists only in-frame clones, some missing. The table lists roughly 120,000 clones, roughly 90% of them singletons. Sequencing input: PBMCs. All receptors derive from a young woman in good health and CMV-seropositive. CDR3s include the opening cysteine and the closing phenylalanine or tryptophan. Fields, in order: D gene, clone size, V gene, J gene, CDR3 DNA, CDR3 protein. D genes are given only for firm matches. The listing skips clone size in some rows; elsewhere it reads once, few, many or a size class.

>TRBD1|few|TRBV4-1|TRBJ2-7
TGCGCCAGCAGCCATTTGGGACAGGGGTTCTACGAGCAGTACTTC
CASSHLGQGFYEQYF
>-|-|TRBV5-4|TRBJ1-1
TGTGCCAGCAGCTTGGGGCAGGACACTGAAGCTTTCTTT
CASSLGQDTEAFF
>TRBD1|-|TRBV19|TRBJ1-4
TGTGCCAGTAGTAAACAGGGGGACCTGAAAAAACTGTTTTTT
CASSKQGDLKKLFF
>-|-|TRBV6-6|TRBJ1-2
TGTGCCAGCAGCCTAGGACAGAACTATGGCTACACCTTC
CASSLGQNYGYTF
>TRBD2|-|TRBV5-1|TRBJ2-2
TGCGCCAGCAGCTCGGGACTAGCGGGCTCCACCGGGGAGCTGTTTTTT
CASSSGLAGSTGELFF
>TRBD1|-|TRBV28|TRBJ1-2
TGTGCCAGCACCCCGACCCCCCTCGGGACAGCTGACTATGGCTACACCTTC
CASTPTPLGTADYGYTF
>TRBD2|-|TRBV5-1|TRBJ2-1
TGCGCCAGCAGCTTACAGCGGGGGGGCCCAGATGAGCAGTTCTTC
CASSLQRGGPDEQFF
>-|-|TRBV9|TRBJ2-7
TGTGCCAGCAGCGCCACAGGGTCGTCCTACGAGCAGTACTTC
CASSATGSSYEQYF
>TRBD1|-|TRBV7-3|TRBJ1-1
TGTGCCAGCAGCGGTACCGGACAGGGGGGAACTGAAGCTTTCTTT
CASSGTGQGGTEAFF
>-|-|TRBV5-1|TRBJ1-1
TGCGCCAGCAGCTTGTCAGGAAAGACTGAAGCTTTCTTT
CASSLSGKTEAFF
>TRBD2|-|TRBV27|TRBJ2-2
TGTGCCAGCAGCGGACTAGCGGGAGCGGGGATTGCCGGGGAGCTGTTTTTT
CASSGLAGAGIAGELFF
>TRBD2|-|TRBV7-9|TRBJ2-3
TGTGCCAGCAGCTTAGGAGTAGCGGGGTACACAGATACGCAGTATTTT
CASSLGVAGYTDTQYF
>-|-|TRBV10-3|TRBJ2-7
TGTGCCATCAGTGAGTCGAGCAGGAATGTGCAGTACTTC
CAISESSRNVQYF
>-|-|TRBV10-3|TRBJ1-1
TGTGCCATCAGGGACCTCTTCGGGGGGCGTAGCACTGAAGCTTTCTTT
CAIRDLFGGRSTEAFF
>-|once|TRBV5-6|TRBJ1-2
TGTGCCAGCAACTTATTGAACAGGGATAGGTATGGCTACACCTTC
CASNLLNRDRYGYTF
>TRBD1|-|TRBV4-2|TRBJ1-2
TGTGCCAGCAGCCAAGGCCCCGACAGGGGCGGAGGCTACACCTTC
CASSQGPDRGGGYTF
>-|-|TRBV5-1|TRBJ2-2
TGCGCCAGCAGCTTGGGACAGCGCACCGGGGAGCTGTTTTTT
CASSLGQRTGELFF
>TRBD1|-|TRBV18|TRBJ1-5
TGTGCCAGCTCAGTAAACAGGGGTAATGGTCAGCCCCAGCATTTT
CASSVNRGNGQPQHF
>-|-|TRBV4-2|TRBJ2-2
TGTGCCAGCAGCCAATTCTCAGGGGACACCGGGGAGCTGTTTTTT
CASSQFSGDTGELFF
>-|once|TRBV11-3|TRBJ2-5
TGTGCCAGCAGCCCTGGGGGGGGCAGGGGAGAGACCCAGTACTTC
CASSPGGGRGETQYF
>TRBD2|-|TRBV9|TRBJ2-7
TGTGCCAGCAGCGGGGGGGGGTTGGACGAGCAGTACTTC
CASSGGGLDEQYF
>-|-|TRBV2|TRBJ1-2
TGTGCCAGCAGGGGGCAGGAATATGGCTACACCTTC
CASRGQEYGYTF
>-|-|TRBV13|TRBJ2-7
TGTGCCAGCAGCTACCCTGACAGGAGCTCCTACGAGCAGTACTTC
CASSYPDRSSYEQYF
>TRBD2|-|TRBV5-6|TRBJ2-1
TGTGCCAGCAGCTTGGTGGGGCTAGCGGGGGCTGATACCTACAATGAGCAGTTCTTC
CASSLVGLAGADTYNEQFF
>TRBD1|-|TRBV5-1|TRBJ1-3
TGCGCCAGCAGCGGATCAGGGGGCCCCTCTGGAAACACCATATATTTT
CASSGSGGPSGNTIYF
>TRBD1|-|TRBV2|TRBJ2-7
TGTGCCACCACCTTCCGGACAGGGGGGCTAACCTACGAGCAGTACTTC
CATTFRTGGLTYEQYF
>-|-|TRBV7-2|TRBJ1-1
TGTGCCAGCAGCTTTTACAGTAACACTGAAGCTTTCTTT
CASSFYSNTEAFF
>-|once|TRBV4-1|TRBJ2-7
TGCGCCAGCAGCCAAGGTGGGGGCAGCTCCTACGAGCAGTACTTC
CASSQGGGSSYEQYF
>-|once|TRBV13|TRBJ1-1
TGTGCCAGCAGCTTAGGCCGGAGGAACACTGAAGCTTTCTTT
CASSLGRRNTEAFF
>TRBD1|few|TRBV27|TRBJ2-5
TGTGCCAGCAGTTTCTCCAGGGGGTTGGAGACCCAGTACTTC
CASSFSRGLETQYF
>TRBD1|once|TRBV6-6|TRBJ2-3
TGTGCCAGCAGTTCCCGGACAGGGGAGTTAGATACGCAGTATTTT
CASSSRTGELDTQYF
>TRBD2|-|TRBV9|TRBJ2-3
TGTGCCAGCAGCGTACAGCGGGAGGTTAGCACAGATACGCAGTATTTT
CASSVQREVSTDTQYF